This T cell receptor beta chain was identified in a study of shared clonotypes between healthy human individuals (dated by TCRdb to 2020 to 2021). Study-wide context: The cohort comprised a couple of women and a few men aged 18 to 49 years. Per donor, leukapheresis produced somewhere between about 0.94 and 9 billion PBMCs. The study deeply sequenced blood TCR repertoires of several healthy adults to estimate repertoire size and the extent of clonotype sharing between individuals. Libraries were prepared and TCR repertoires were sequenced by different laboratories using diverse techniques, in order to increase sequencing depth and limit assay-specific biases. For each donor, CD4 naive and CD4 memory were each given three plates, CD8 naive was given two plates, and CD8 memory was given one plate. The research as a whole found: Based on pairwise subsampling, the degree of clonotype sharing among donors was expected to be affected by sequencing depth. Larger estimated clonotype richness was generally found for naive subsets than for memory subsets. Sampling was restricted to blood, and TCR repertoires in tissues likely differ from the TCR repertoires found in blood. Incomplete sequencing was indicated by rarefaction of sorted-subset datasets, despite the large sequencing depth. When four donors were compared, the shared fraction of clonotypes was about 5% for naive CD4, 3.5% to 4% for naive CD8, more than 2% for memory CD4, and approximately 0.4% for memory CD8. Compared with non-shared clonotypes, clonotypes shared by all four sorted-subset donors had higher generation probabilities. The genetic and exposure-history diversity represented was limited by the small number of donors.

TCR CDR3 regions were amplified from genomic DNA by multiplex PCR using the deep immunoSEQ assay. Extracted genomic DNA from each cell subset was distributed evenly across all wells of several immunoSEQ 96-well plates, and each plate was treated as a replicate. For sorted subsets, each replicate PCR was loaded with around 200 ng genomic DNA, equivalent to roughly 30,000 T cell genomes. The purified libraries were quantified using a Qubit 3.0 fluorometer, sized with a Bioanalyzer 2100, and then quantified again using the KAPA Library Quantification kit. Every immunoSEQ 96-well plate was sequenced on a separate single-read 150-cycle Illumina NextSeq 550 flow cell. In the paper's pipeline: Because only junctional sequences without quality scores were contained in the immunoSEQ output, filtering matching that applied to full-length reads could not be performed. To assign V/J genes and CDR3, sequences were annotated using PyIR, a Python wrapper for IgBLAST v1.9, with IMGT germline references. Reads were filtered out if the reads had weak V/J assignments (E-value above 1e-6), no CDR3, stop codons, out-of-frame junctions, or ambiguous translated residues. V3J clonotypes were defined as sequences sharing the same inferred V gene, J gene, and CDR3 amino acid sequence. To compute the percentage overlap between repertoires, the number of shared unique clonotypes was divided by the size of the smaller repertoire. RTK rarefaction, the Chao1 estimator, and Recon v2.1 estimates of unobserved clonotypes were used to assess repertoire richness. For all TCRbeta clonotypes obtained by the gDNA method from a few donors, generation probabilities were computed with OLGA. TCRdb stores this immuneACCESS table with in-frame sequences only. Part of the clones is absent; in the studies checked, under half of the shortfall reflects unresolved V genes, and no reason is known for the rest. The V and J calls and clone size were taken over from that table, and D and trimming were inferred from the DNA. This sample comprises about 2 million clones, roughly 94% of them detected only once. The ten largest clonotypes hold 0.85% to 1.2% of the sample.

Including cysteine and phenylalanine, the CDR3 has 16 amino acids. Here the CDR3 DNA is all that survives: 48 bases in frame from base 1. Sequences MNHEY (CDR1) and SMNVEV (CDR2) are obtained from the germline V gene (reference sequence). V is cut back by 7 bases and J by 2 bases, with 9 bases in the junction unmatched. Regarding this clone: Its antigen is still unknown. The input lacks base qualities; no much larger clone sits a single base away.

CD8 naive samples consisted of CD45RO-negative cells that were positively selected for CCR7, yielding a CD45RA+CCR7+ population without TemRA cells. Healthy HIV-negative adults with no recently reported acute infections or vaccinations were included as donors. Every donor was a Caucasian adult living in Nashville, Tennessee, USA. After blood collection by leukapheresis, PBMCs were isolated using Ficoll-Histopaque density gradient centrifugation and then cryopreserved in the vapor phase of liquid nitrogen. Analytical flow cytometry was used to check the purity and quantity of each magnetically sorted T cell population. Genomic DNA was isolated from each sorted fraction and quantified by UV absorbance on a Nanodrop 2000c.

The chain is made from TRBV27 and TRBJ2-1, with 9 junctional bases fitting TRBD2. The clonotype was recovered from a man between 18 and 29 years old in good health. Sequenced material: naive CD8+ T cells sorted from blood. The meaning of the sample's cell subset or site label: CD45RA+CCR7+. Here is the DNA: TGTGCCAGCACCGCCATAGCGGGAGACCCCTACAATGAGCAGTTCTTC. It translates as CASTAIAGDPYNEQFF.